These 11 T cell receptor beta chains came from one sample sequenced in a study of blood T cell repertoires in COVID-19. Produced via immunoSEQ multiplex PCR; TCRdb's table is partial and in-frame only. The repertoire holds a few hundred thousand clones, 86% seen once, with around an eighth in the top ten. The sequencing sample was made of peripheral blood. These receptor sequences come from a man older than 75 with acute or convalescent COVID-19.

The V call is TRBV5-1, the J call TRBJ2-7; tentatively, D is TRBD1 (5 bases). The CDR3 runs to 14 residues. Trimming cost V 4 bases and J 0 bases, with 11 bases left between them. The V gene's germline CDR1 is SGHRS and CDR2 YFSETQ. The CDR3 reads CASSVGRDSYEQYF. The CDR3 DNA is TGCGCCAGCAGCGTAGGCAGGGACTCCTACGAGCAGTACTTC.

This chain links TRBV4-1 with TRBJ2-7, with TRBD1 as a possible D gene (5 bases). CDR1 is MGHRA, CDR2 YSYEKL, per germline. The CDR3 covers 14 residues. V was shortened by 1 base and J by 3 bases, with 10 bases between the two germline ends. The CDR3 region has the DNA TGCGCCAGCAGCCAAGCGACAGTAATCTACGAGCAGTACTTC. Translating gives CASSQATVIYEQYF.

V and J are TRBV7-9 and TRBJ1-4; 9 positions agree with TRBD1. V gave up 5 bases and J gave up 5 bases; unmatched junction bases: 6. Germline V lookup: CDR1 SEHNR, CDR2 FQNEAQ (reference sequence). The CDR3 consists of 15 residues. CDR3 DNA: TGTGCCAGCAGCATTACCGGGACAGGGAATGAAAAACTGTTTTTT. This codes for CASSITGTGNEKLFF.

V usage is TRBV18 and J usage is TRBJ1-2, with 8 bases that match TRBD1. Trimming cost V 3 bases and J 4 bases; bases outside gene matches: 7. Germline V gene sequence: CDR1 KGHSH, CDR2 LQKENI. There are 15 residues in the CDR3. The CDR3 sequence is CASSPGDRRSYGYTF. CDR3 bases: TGTGCCAGCTCACCCGGGGACAGGCGCTCCTATGGCTACACCTTC.

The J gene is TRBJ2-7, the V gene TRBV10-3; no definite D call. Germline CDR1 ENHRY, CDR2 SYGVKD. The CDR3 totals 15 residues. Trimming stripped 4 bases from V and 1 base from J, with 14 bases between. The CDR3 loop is CAISGFPTQSYEQYF. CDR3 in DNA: TGTGCCATCAGTGGGTTTCCGACACAGTCCTACGAGCAGTACTTC.

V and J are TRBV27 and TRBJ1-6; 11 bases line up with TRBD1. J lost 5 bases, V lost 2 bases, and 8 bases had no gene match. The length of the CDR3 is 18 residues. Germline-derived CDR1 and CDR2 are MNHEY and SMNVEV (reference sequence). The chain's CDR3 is CASSLEGTGQGDNSPLHF. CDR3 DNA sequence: TGTGCCAGCAGTTTAGAAGGAACGGGACAGGGGGATAATTCACCCCTCCACTTT.

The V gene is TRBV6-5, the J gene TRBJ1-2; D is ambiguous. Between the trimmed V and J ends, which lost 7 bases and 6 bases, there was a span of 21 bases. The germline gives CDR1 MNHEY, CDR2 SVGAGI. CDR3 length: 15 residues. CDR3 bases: TGTGCCAGCACCCTGAGGAGGGTTCCTTCTGATGGCTACACCTTC. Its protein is CASTLRRVPSDGYTF.

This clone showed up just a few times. CDR3 sequence (DNA): TGTGCCAGCAGCCAAGAAGGCACTAGCGGACCTCGCACAGATACGCAGTATTTT. Residues: CASSQEGTSGPRTDTQYF. This chain connects TRBV3-1 (or the pseudogene TRBV3-2) to TRBJ2-3, with 8 bases lining up with TRBD2. Germline trimming cut 0 bases from V and 1 base from J; bases unmatched to any gene: 9. This CDR3 region has 18 residues. Germline assignment: CDR1 LGHDT and CDR2 YNNKEL (reference sequence).

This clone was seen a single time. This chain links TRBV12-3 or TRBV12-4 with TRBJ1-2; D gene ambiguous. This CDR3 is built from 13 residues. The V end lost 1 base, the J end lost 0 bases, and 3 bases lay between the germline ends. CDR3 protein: CASSLGANYGYTF. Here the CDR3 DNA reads TGTGCCAGCAGTTTAGGAGCTAACTATGGCTACACCTTC.

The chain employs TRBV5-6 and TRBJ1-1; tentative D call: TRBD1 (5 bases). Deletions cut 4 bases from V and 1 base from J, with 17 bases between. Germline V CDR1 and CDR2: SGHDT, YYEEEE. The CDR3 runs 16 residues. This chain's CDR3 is CASSRSPHTGNTEAFF. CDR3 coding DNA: TGTGCCAGCAGCCGCTCCCCCCACACAGGGAACACTGAAGCTTTCTTT.

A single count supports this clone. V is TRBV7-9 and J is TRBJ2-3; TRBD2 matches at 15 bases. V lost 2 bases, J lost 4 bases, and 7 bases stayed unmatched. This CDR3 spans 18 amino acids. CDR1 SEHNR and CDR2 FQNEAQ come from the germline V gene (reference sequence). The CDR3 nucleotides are TGTGCCAGCAGCTTAAGGACTAGCGGGGGGGCCGGCGCAGATACGCAGTATTTT. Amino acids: CASSLRTSGGAGADTQYF.